This paragraph reports one TCR beta chain. The sample originates from a study of technical replicates of blood from a handful of donors. Data came from immunoSEQ multiplex PCR; TCRdb stores just in-frame clones and leaves some out. The table lists about 84,000 clones, 97% of them singletons. CDR3 length: 14 residues. Trimming left V 2 bases short and J 3 bases short, with 8 bases between. CDR1 is KGHSH and CDR2 is LQKENI in the germline V gene. The rearrangement uses TRBV18 and TRBJ2-1, with unresolved D. The source of this sequence is a human donor in good health. The sample consisted of T cells isolated from PBMCs. The DNA for the CDR3 is TGTGCCAGCTCACCAGCGAGTAACTACAATGAGCAGTTCTTC. Its protein product is CASSPASNYNEQFF.